A single TCR beta chain is shown here with its context. Its antigen remains unidentified. This sample is part of a study of vaccination and CD4 T cells after COVID-19. Treatment defined: approximately 9-day PBMC culture with coronavirus spike peptide pools or control peptides (ViraFEST assay). The Oncomine TCR Beta short-read assay sequenced DNA from cultured CD4+ T cells. TCRdb used MiXCR to reprocess the PCR reads, holding one entry per CDR3 protein. Altogether about 17,000 distinct CDR3 sequences are present, roughly 56% being singletons, with the ten largest covering approximately 9%. CDR3 length: 14 amino acids. The V end was cut by 2 bases, the J end by 4 bases, with 10 bases between. The germline V gene encodes CDR1 SGHRS and CDR2 YFSETQ.

The receptor comes from a human donor who had recovered from COVID-19. Specimen: CD4+ T cells from blood, cultured in vitro. The chain employs TRBV5-1 and TRBJ1-5, with D possibly matching TRBD1 (6 bases). The CDR3 sequence is CASSLQGGNQPQHF. The CDR3 DNA is TGCGCCAGCAGCTTACAGGGAGGGAATCAGCCCCAGCATTTT.